This record concerns one TCR beta chain sequence. As yet, its antigen is unknown. The sample belongs to a study of CD8+CD57+ T cells in acquired aplastic anemia. Overall study: Isolated CD4+ and CD8+ cells, once sorted, yielded DNA averaging around 3.1 ug. Study findings and constraints: Some 31 sequences, all CD8+ CDR3, were shared between patients and controls. With respect to CD8+ Simpson's diversity, patients and controls did not differ significantly.

According to the study, genomic DNA was the template for TCR beta VDJ and CDR3 profiling. TCRdb fed the reads into MiXCR, producing one record per CDR3 protein. The sample gives around 230,000 distinct CDR3 sequences, 60% to 65% of which show up once; 25% to 35% is in the top ten. The sequencing input was sorted CD4+, CD8+, or CD8+CD57+ T cells (not recorded which) from PBMCs. The sequence came from a human donor in good health.

The CDR3 spells CATSEEGARICYPEAFF. The CDR3 DNA is TGTGCCACCAGTGAGGAGGGGGCGAGAATATGCTACCCTGAAGCTTTCTTT. The V and J genes are TRBV24-1 and TRBJ1-1; 7 nucleotides line up with TRBD1. After removal of 4 bases from V and 6 bases from J, the junction contained 16 bases not matched to a gene. The CDR3 is 17 amino acids. Germline lookup yields CDR1 KGHDR and CDR2 SFDVKD.